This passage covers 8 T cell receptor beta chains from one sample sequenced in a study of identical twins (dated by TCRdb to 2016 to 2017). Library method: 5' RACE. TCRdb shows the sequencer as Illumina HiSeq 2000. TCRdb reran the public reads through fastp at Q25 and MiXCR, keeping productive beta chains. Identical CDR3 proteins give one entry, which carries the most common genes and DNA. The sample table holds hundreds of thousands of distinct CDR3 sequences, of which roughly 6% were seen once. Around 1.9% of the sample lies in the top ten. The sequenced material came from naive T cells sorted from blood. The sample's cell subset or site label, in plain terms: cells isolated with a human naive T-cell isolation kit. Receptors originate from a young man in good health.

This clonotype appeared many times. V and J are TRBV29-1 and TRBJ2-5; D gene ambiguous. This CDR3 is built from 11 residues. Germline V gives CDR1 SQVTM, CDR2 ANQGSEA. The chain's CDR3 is CKVGGQETQYF. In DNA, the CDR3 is TGCAAAGTCGGTGGGCAAGAGACCCAGTACTTC.

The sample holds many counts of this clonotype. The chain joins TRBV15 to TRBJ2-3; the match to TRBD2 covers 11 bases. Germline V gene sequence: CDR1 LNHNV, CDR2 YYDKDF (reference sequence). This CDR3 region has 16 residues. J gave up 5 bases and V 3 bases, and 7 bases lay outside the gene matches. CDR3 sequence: CATSRALAGVKDTQYF. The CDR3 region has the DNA TGTGCCACCAGCAGGGCACTAGCGGGAGTGAAAGATACGCAGTATTTT.

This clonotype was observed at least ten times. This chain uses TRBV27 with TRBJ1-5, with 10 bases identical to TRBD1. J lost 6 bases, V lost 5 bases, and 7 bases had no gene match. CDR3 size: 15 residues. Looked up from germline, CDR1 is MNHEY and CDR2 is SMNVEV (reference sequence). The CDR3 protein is CASSPTRQGAQPQHF. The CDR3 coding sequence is TGTGCCAGCAGTCCCACCCGACAGGGGGCTCAGCCCCAGCATTTT.

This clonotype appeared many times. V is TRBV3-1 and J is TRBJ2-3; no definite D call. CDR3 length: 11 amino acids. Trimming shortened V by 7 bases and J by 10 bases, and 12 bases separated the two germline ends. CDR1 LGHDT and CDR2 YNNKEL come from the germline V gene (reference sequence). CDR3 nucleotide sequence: TGTGCCAGCACCTGGGGTGAGTCGCAGTATTTT. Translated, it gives CASTWGESQYF.

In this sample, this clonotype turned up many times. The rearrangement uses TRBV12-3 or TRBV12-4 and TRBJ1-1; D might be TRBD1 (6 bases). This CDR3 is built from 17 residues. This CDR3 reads CANPRFIRGEQGTTAFF. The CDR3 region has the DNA TGTGCTAACCCACGGTTCATTCGGGGGGAACAGGGAACGACAGCTTTCTTT.

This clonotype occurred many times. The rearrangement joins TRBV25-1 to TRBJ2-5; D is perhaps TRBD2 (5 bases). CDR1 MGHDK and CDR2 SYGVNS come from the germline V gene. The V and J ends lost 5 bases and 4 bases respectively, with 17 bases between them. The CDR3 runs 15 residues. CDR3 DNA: TGTGCCAGCAGTCTAATGGAGGTGTCGCCAGAGACCCAGTACTTC. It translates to CASSLMEVSPETQYF.

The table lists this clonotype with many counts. This CDR3 is CASSLLGQGQPQHF. The CDR3 nucleotides are TGTGCCAGCAGTTTATTGGGACAGGGGCAGCCCCAGCATTTT. This chain joins TRBV28 and TRBJ1-5; 10 bases map to TRBD1. Germline loops: CDR1 MDHEN, CDR2 SYDVKM. The CDR3 covers 14 residues. V lost 1 base, J lost 7 bases, and 1 base stayed unmatched.

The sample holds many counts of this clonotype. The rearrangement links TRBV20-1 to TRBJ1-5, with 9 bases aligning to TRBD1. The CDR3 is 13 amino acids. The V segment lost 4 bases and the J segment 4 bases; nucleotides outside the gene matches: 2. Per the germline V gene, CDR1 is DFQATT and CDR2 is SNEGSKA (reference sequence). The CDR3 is CSATGTGNQPQHF. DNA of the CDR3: TGCAGTGCTACCGGGACAGGGAATCAGCCCCAGCATTTT.